This T cell receptor beta chain stems from a study of cytomegalovirus exposure and HLA in healthy donors. The assay was immunoSEQ multiplex PCR, and TCRdb's table has in-frame clones only and misses some. The repertoire holds fewer than 200,000 clones, 85% to 90% seen once, with approximately 1.5% in the top ten. Germline lookup yields CDR1 MGHDK and CDR2 SYGVNS. The CDR3 covers 14 residues. Trimming cost V 8 bases and J 8 bases, with 18 bases left between them. Sequencing input: PBMCs. The chain employs TRBV25-1 and TRBJ1-4; TRBD1 is a possible D gene (6 bases). This sequence was found in a woman in her twenties or thirties in good health and CMV-seronegative. The CDR3 loop is CASRGPGGREKLFF. The CDR3 coding sequence is TGTGCCAGCCGGGGGCCGGGGGGACGCGAAAAACTGTTTTTT.